These 9 T cell receptor beta chains share one sample of origin, sequenced in a study of T-cell memory formation after mild COVID-19. MiXCR, applied by TCRdb to the 5' RACE reads, yields one record per CDR3 protein. The sample records approximately 44,000 distinct CDR3 sequences, 6% to 9.5% being singletons. Sequencing was done on a sample of PBMCs or a T cell subset sorted from them (not recorded which). All receptors come from a man between 18 and 35 years old who had mild COVID-19 (a few samples of this study predate the infection). Cell type and time point are not known.

This clonotype was detected a few times. This chain joins TRBV5-1 and TRBJ1-2, with D unresolved. The CDR3 is 14 amino acids. Deletions cut 4 bases from V and 8 bases from J, with 18 bases between. The germline CDR1 and CDR2 sequences are SGHRS and YFSETQ. CDR3 DNA sequence: TGCGCCAGCAGCCTTCCGGTCCCAGGAGAGGGCTACACCTTC. Amino acid sequence: CASSLPVPGEGYTF.

This clonotype was detected many times. CDR3 nucleotides: TGCGCCAGCAGCTTGGGTCGCAACACGAACACCGGGGAGCTGTTTTTT. Its translation is CASSLGRNTNTGELFF. The chain recombines TRBV5-1 with TRBJ2-2; D ambiguous. The CDR3 runs 16 residues. Germline lookup yields CDR1 SGHRS and CDR2 YFSETQ. V lost 0 bases and J 0 bases, leaving 9 bases between the germline ends.

The sample holds many counts of this clonotype. The CDR3: CASSKGSRGTDTQYF. The CDR3 coding sequence is TGTGCCAGCAGCAAGGGGAGCAGGGGCACAGATACGCAGTATTTT. V usage is TRBV7-7 and J usage is TRBJ2-3; either TRBD1 or TRBD2 may fit D (5 bases each). The CDR3 totals 15 residues. CDR1 SSHAT and CDR2 FNYEAQ come from the germline V gene (reference sequence). Trimming took 5 bases from V and 1 from J, leaving 13 bases between them. Looking up the rest from reference TRBV7-7 and TRBJ2-3 gives the full variable domain: GAGVSQSPRYKVTKRGQDVTLRCDPISSHATLYWYQQALGQGPEFLTYFNYEAQPDKSGLPSDRFSAERPEGSISTLTIQRTEQRDSAMYRCASSKGSRGTDTQYFGPGTRLTVL.

The rearrangement uses TRBV29-1 and TRBJ1-2; a weak D match, TRBD1 (5 bases). The germline CDR1 and CDR2 sequences are SQVTM and ANQGSEA. The CDR3 loop spans 14 amino acids. Trimming cost V 4 bases and J 5 bases, with 17 bases left between them. The CDR3 protein is CSVGDDGGLYGYTF. The CDR3 DNA reads TGCAGCGTTGGTGATGACGGGGGTCTTTATGGCTACACCTTC.

The CDR3 DNA reads as TGCAGTGCTAGAGATCCGGCAGGGAATAGAGATACGCAGTATTTT. Translated, it gives CSARDPAGNRDTQYF. J is TRBJ2-3 and V is TRBV20-1; D is perhaps TRBD1 (5 bases). Trimming shortened V by 0 bases and J by 5 bases, and 15 bases separated the two germline ends. Germline-derived CDR1 and CDR2 are DFQATT and SNEGSKA (reference sequence). CDR3 length: 15 amino acids.

The chain uses TRBV7-2 and TRBJ2-1; maybe TRBD1 (6 bases). The CDR3 is made up of 15 amino acids. CDR1 is SGHTA, CDR2 FQGNSA, per germline. V shed 5 bases and J shed 0 bases, with 11 bases lying between them. The CDR3 coding sequence is TGTGCCAGCAGCCAAAGGGGGAGCTCCTACAATGAGCAGTTCTTC. It is translated as CASSQRGSSYNEQFF.

This clonotype was found a few times. The chain has TRBV12-3 or TRBV12-4 and TRBJ1-1, with unresolved D. Trimming pared 2 bases from V and 5 bases from J, leaving 9 bases between. The CDR3 has 13 amino acids. The CDR3 DNA sequence: TGTGCCAGCAGTTTACTGGTCGGTACTGAAGCTTTCTTT. Amino acid sequence: CASSLLVGTEAFF.

At least ten counts were recorded for this clonotype. V gene TRBV10-2 combines with J gene TRBJ2-7; 11 positions agree with TRBD2. The V gene end was trimmed by 8 bases and the J gene end by 3 bases; junction bases not matched to a gene: 3. Germline V gives CDR1 WSHSY, CDR2 SAAADI. The CDR3 is made up of 13 amino acids. CDR3 in amino acids: CASGGLAGYEQYV. In DNA form, the CDR3 reads TGCGCCAGCGGAGGACTAGCGGGCTACGAGCAGTACGTC.

This chain links TRBV6-4 with TRBJ2-1, with D perhaps TRBD1 (6 bases). Germline V gives CDR1 MRHNA, CDR2 SNTAGT. The CDR3 is 13 amino acids. V was clipped by 3 bases and J by 3 bases, with 6 bases between them. The CDR3 loop is CASSEDSYNEQFF. The CDR3 DNA reads as TGTGCCAGCAGTGAGGACAGCTACAATGAGCAGTTCTTC.